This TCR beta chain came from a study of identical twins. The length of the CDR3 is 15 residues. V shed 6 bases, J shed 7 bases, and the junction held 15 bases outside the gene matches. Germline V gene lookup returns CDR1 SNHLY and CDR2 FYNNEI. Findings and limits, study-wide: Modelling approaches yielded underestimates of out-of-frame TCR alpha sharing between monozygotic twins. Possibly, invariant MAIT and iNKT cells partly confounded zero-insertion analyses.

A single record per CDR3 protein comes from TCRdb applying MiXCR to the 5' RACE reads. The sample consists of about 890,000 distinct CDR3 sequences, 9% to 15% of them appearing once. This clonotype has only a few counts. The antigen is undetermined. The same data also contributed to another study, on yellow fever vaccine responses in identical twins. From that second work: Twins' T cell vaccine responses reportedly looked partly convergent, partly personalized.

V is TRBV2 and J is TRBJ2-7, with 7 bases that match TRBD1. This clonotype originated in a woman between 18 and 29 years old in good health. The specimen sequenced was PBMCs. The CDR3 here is CASREQGTLPEEQYV. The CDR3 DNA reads TGTGCCAGCAGGGAACAGGGGACCCTCCCGGAAGAGCAGTACGTC.